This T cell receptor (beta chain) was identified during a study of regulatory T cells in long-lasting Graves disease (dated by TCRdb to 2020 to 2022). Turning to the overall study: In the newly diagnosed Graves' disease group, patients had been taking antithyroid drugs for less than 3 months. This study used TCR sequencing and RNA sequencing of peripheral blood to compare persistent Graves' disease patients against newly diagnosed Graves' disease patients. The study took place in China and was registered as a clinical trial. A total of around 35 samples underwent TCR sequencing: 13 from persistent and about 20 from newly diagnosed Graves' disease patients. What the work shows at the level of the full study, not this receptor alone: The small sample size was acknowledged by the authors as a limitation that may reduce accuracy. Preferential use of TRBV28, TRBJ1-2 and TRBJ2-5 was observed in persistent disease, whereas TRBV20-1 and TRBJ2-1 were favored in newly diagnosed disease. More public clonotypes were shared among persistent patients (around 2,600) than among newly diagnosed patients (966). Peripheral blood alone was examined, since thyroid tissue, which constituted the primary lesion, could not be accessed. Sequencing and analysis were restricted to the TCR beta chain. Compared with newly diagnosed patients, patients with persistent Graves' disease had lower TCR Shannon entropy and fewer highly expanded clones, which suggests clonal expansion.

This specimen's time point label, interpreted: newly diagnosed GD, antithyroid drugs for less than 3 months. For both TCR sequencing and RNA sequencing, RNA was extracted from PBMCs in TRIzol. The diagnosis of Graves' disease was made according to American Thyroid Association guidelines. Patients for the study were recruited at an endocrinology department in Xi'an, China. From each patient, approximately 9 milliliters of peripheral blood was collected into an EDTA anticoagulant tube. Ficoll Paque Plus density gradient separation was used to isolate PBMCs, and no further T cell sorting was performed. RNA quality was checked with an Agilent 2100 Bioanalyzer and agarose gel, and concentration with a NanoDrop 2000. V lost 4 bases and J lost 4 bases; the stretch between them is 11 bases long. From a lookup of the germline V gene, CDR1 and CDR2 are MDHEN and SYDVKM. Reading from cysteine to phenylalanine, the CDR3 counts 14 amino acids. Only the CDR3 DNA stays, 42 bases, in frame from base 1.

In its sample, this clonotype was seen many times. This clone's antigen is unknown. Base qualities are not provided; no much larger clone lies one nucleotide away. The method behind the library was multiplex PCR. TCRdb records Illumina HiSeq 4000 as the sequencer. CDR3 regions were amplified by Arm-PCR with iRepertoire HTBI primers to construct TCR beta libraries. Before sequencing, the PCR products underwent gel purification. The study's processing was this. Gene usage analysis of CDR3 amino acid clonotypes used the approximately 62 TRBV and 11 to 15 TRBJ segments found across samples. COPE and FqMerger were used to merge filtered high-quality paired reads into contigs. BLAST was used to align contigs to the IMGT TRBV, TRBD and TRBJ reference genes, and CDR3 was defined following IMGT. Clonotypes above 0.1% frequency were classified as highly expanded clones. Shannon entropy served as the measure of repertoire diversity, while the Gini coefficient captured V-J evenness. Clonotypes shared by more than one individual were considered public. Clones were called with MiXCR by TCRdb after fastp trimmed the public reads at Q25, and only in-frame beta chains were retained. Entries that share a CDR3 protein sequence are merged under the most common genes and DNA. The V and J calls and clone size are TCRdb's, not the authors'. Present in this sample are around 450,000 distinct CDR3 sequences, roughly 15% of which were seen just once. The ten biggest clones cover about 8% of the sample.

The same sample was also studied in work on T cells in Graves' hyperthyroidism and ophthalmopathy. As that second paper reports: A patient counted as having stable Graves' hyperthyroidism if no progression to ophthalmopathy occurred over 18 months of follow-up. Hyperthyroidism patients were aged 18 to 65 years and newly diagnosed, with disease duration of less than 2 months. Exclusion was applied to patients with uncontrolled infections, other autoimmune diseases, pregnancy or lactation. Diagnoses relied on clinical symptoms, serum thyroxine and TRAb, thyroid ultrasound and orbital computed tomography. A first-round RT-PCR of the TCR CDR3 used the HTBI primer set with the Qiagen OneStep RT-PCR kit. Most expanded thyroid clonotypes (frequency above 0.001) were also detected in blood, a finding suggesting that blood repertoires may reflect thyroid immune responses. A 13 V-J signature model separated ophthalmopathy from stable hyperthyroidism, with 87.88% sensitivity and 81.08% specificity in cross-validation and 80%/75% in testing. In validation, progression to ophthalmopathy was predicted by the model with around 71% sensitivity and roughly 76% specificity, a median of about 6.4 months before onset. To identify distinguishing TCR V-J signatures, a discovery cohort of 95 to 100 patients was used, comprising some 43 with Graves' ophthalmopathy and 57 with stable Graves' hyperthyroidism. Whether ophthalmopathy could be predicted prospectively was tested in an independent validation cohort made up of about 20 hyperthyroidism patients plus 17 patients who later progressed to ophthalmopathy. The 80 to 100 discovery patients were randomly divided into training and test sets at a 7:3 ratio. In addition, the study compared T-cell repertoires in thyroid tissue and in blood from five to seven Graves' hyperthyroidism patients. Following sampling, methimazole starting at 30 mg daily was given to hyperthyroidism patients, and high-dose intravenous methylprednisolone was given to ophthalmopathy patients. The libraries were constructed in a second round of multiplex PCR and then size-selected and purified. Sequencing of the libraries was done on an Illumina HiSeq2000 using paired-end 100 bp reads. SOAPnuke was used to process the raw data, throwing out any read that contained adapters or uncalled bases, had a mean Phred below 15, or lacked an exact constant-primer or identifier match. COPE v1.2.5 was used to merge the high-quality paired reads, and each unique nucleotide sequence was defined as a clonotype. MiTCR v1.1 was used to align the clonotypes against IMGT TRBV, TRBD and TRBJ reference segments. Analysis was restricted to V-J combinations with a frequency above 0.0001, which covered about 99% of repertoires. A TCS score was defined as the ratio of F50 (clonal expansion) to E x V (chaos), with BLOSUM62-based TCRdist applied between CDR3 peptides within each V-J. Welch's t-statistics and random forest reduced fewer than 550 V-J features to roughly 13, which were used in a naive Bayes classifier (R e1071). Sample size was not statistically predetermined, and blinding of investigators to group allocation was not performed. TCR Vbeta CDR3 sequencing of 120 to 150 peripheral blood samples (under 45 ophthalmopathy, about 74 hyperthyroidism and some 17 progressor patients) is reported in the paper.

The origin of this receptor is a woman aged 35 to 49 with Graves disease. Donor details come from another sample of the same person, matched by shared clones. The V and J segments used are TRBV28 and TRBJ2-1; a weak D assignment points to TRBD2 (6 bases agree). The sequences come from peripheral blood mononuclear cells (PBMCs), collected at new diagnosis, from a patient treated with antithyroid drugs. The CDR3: CASSSAGLYNEQFF. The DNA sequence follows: TGTGCCAGCAGTTCCGCGGGACTGTACAATGAGCAGTTCTTC. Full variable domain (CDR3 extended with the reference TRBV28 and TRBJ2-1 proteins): DVKVTQSSRYLVKRTGEKVFLECVQDMDHENMFWYRQDPGLGLRLIYFSYDVKMKEKGDIPEGYSVSREKKERFSLILESASTNQTSMYLCASSSAGLYNEQFFGPGTRLTVL.